The 24 T cell receptor beta chains reported below all come from one sample, sequenced in a study of cytomegalovirus exposure and HLA in healthy donors. Primers: 60 Vbeta forward and 13 Jbeta reverse. Profiled with immunoSEQ multiplex PCR; TCRdb holds only in-frame clones, not every one. The table has around 150,000 clones, approximately 78% seen once. Sequenced input: PBMCs. These receptors were collected from a woman aged 45-59 years in good health and CMV-seropositive.

This chain joins TRBV14 and TRBJ2-7; 9 bases map to TRBD1. Germline V gene sequence: CDR1 SGHDN, CDR2 FVKESK. The CDR3 loop spans 18 amino acids. V trimming: 4 bases; J trimming: 3 bases; junction bases outside the gene matches: 16. The CDR3: CASSPGTGRRLRRYEQYF. CDR3 coding DNA: TGTGCCAGCAGCCCGGGGACAGGGAGGAGGCTACGGCGCTACGAGCAGTACTTC.

The chain has TRBV7-9 and TRBJ2-7; TRBD2 might be the D (5 bases). The length of the CDR3 is 14 residues. V gave up 5 bases and J gave up 2 bases, with 13 bases separating them. In germline, CDR1 is SEHNR, CDR2 FQNEAQ (reference sequence). This CDR3 reads CASSPQEEAYEQYF. Written as DNA, the CDR3 is TGTGCCAGCAGCCCGCAGGAGGAGGCCTACGAGCAGTACTTC.

The chain combines TRBV6-5 with TRBJ2-1, with D unresolved. The CDR3 contains 15 residues. V lost 2 bases, J lost 6 bases, and 14 bases lay in between. CDR1 and CDR2 from the germline V gene are MNHEY and SVGAGI. The CDR3 coding sequence is TGTGCCAGCAGTTACGACGGAGCCGCCCCCAATGAGCAGTTCTTC. The encoded protein is CASSYDGAAPNEQFF.

The V call is TRBV18, the J call TRBJ2-7; the match to TRBD2 covers 7 bases. After removal of 3 bases from V and 4 bases from J, the junction contained 12 bases not matched to a gene. The CDR3 totals 16 residues. CDR1 and CDR2 (germline): KGHSH, LQKENI. The CDR3 DNA follows: TGTGCCAGCTCACCTGAGCCTAACGGGAGGAGATACGAGCAGTACTTC. Protein sequence: CASSPEPNGRRYEQYF.

The gene calls are TRBV6-5 and TRBJ2-7; D is perhaps TRBD1 (5 bases). Trimming took off 8 bases at V and 4 bases at J, with 9 bases between the two ends. Germline V gene lookup returns CDR1 MNHEY and CDR2 SVGAGI. The CDR3 consists of 11 residues. CDR3 sequence reads: CASSTVYEQYF. The CDR3 DNA reads as TGTGCCAGCTCGACAGTTTACGAGCAGTACTTC.

The V call is TRBV6-5, the J call TRBJ1-3, with no clear D. Germline V gives CDR1 MNHEY, CDR2 SVGAGI. The CDR3 extends over 12 amino acids. V was shortened by 7 bases and J by 7 bases, with 11 bases between the two germline ends. Here the CDR3 reads CASTNRGNTIYF. CDR3 DNA sequence: TGTGCCAGCACGAATAGAGGGAACACCATATATTTT.

The chain carries TRBV2 and TRBJ2-2; 8 nucleotides line up with TRBD2. The CDR3 totals 15 residues. V was pared by 5 bases and J by 0 bases, with 2 bases of the junction left unmatched. Per germline, CDR1 SNHLY and CDR2 FYNNEI. The CDR3 sequence: CASSFSGTNTGELFF. CDR3 coding DNA: TGTGCCAGCAGTTTTAGCGGGACGAACACCGGGGAGCTGTTTTTT.

CDR3 sequence reads: CASRVGLGYEQYF. CDR3 in DNA: TGTGCCAGCAGAGTGGGACTCGGCTACGAGCAGTACTTC. The chain couples TRBV6-1 to TRBJ2-7; a possible D gene is TRBD2 (6 bases). The germline CDR1 and CDR2 sequences are MNHNS and SASEGT. CDR3 length equals 13 residues. V lost 6 bases to trimming and J lost 3 bases, with 12 bases between them.

The rearrangement links TRBV30 to TRBJ2-3; 11 bases align to TRBD2. This CDR3 contains 18 residues. The germline gives CDR1 GTSNPN, CDR2 SVGIG (reference sequence). V was clipped by 2 bases and J by 3 bases; unmatched bases: 13. CDR3 nucleotide sequence: TGTGCCTGGAGTACTCGAGAGCCACTAGCGGGAGTTACAGATACGCAGTATTTT. Translating gives CAWSTREPLAGVTDTQYF.

The chain combines TRBV6-5 with TRBJ2-1; weak D call: TRBD2 (5 bases). Germline-derived CDR1 and CDR2 are MNHEY and SVGAGI. The length of the CDR3 is 13 residues. V was clipped by 2 bases and J by 4 bases, with 6 bases between them. This chain's CDR3 is CASSYREYNEQFF. Here the CDR3 DNA reads TGTGCCAGCAGTTACAGGGAGTACAATGAGCAGTTCTTC.

The chain couples TRBV7-8 to TRBJ2-3; possible D gene TRBD2, 5 bases. Germline loops: CDR1 SGHVS, CDR2 FQNEAQ. CDR3 length: 17 residues. V was trimmed by 2 bases and J by 1 base, leaving 16 bases between them. CDR3 in DNA: TGTGCCAGCAGCTTATATGATTCTGGTAGCGGCACAGATACGCAGTATTTT. It codes for CASSLYDSGSGTDTQYF.

The chain has TRBV15 and TRBJ2-7; 7 positions match TRBD2. V gave up 0 bases and J gave up 2 bases; unmatched junction bases: 4. The CDR3 runs 15 residues. Looked up from germline, CDR1 is LNHNV and CDR2 is YYDKDF (reference sequence). The CDR3 DNA sequence: TGTGCCACCAGCAGAGAGCTAGCGGAGGCCTACGAGCAGTACTTC. The encoded protein is CATSRELAEAYEQYF.

DNA for the CDR3: TGTGCCTGGAGTGCCGACCGGGGCTACGAGCAGTACTTC. This translates into CAWSADRGYEQYF. The chain carries TRBV30 and TRBJ2-7; D possibly corresponds to TRBD2 (5 bases). Germline V gene lookup returns CDR1 GTSNPN and CDR2 SVGIG (reference sequence). The V end lost 1 base, the J end lost 3 bases, and 10 bases lay between the germline ends. This CDR3 contains 13 residues.

V usage is TRBV20-1 and J usage is TRBJ1-2; D is possibly TRBD1 (6 bases). The germline gives CDR1 DFQATT, CDR2 SNEGSKA (reference sequence). The ends were cut back, 6 bases at V and 3 bases at J, with 8 bases in the middle. The CDR3 loop spans 11 amino acids. The CDR3 DNA reads TGCAGTGCACAGGGCCACTATGGCTACACCTTC. As protein: CSAQGHYGYTF.

The DNA for the CDR3 is TGTGCCAGCTCACCTTCTCCCGACAGGACCCCCTACGAGCAGTACTTC. Amino acid sequence: CASSPSPDRTPYEQYF. The V gene is TRBV18, the J gene TRBJ2-7; tentatively, D is TRBD1 (6 bases). The germline V gene encodes CDR1 KGHSH and CDR2 LQKENI. The CDR3 is made up of 16 amino acids. V was shortened by 3 bases and J by 2 bases, with 17 bases between the two germline ends.

The rearrangement uses TRBV7-9 and TRBJ1-1; 7 bases are shared with TRBD1. Trimming at V came to 1 base and at J to 7 bases, leaving 6 bases not matched to a gene. This CDR3 is 14 amino acids long. From germline, CDR1 is SEHNR and CDR2 FQNEAQ (reference sequence). Written as DNA, the CDR3 is TGTGCCAGCAGCTTAGGTCAGGGGGTGGATGAAGCTTTCTTT. Its protein product is CASSLGQGVDEAFF.

The CDR3 sequence is CASSLPILAGVANEQFF. In nucleotides, the CDR3 is TGTGCCAGCAGCCTACCGATACTAGCGGGAGTCGCTAATGAGCAGTTCTTC. This chain links TRBV13 with TRBJ2-1; 11 nucleotides match TRBD2. Germline values: CDR1 PRHDT, CDR2 FYEKMQ (reference sequence). V trimming: 5 bases; J trimming: 7 bases; junction bases outside the gene matches: 13. The CDR3 loop spans 17 amino acids.

This clone appeared a few times. The chain uses TRBV28 and TRBJ2-3, with TRBD2 identical over 10 bases. The CDR3 length is 15 residues. J gave up 5 bases and V 6 bases, and 8 bases lay outside the gene matches. From germline, CDR1 is MDHEN and CDR2 SYDVKM. The CDR3 sequence is CASRLSGRALDTQYF. The CDR3, as DNA: TGTGCCAGCAGACTCAGCGGGAGGGCCCTAGATACGCAGTATTTT.

The chain recombines TRBV6-6 with TRBJ2-3; 7 nucleotides match TRBD2. CDR1 is MNHNY, CDR2 SVGAGI, per germline (reference sequence). CDR3 size: 15 residues. V shed 2 bases, J shed 4 bases, and the junction held 6 bases outside the gene matches. CDR3 sequence (DNA): TGTGCCAGCAGTTACGCGGGAGTTAACGCAGATACGCAGTATTTT. It is translated as CASSYAGVNADTQYF.

The chain carries TRBV18 and TRBJ2-3; no clear D. V shed 5 bases and J shed 4 bases, with 4 bases lying between them. CDR3 length: 11 residues. Germline CDR1 and CDR2: KGHSH and LQKENI. CDR3 nucleotides: TGTGCCAGCTCATTCTCAGATACGCAGTATTTT. This codes for CASSFSDTQYF.

This clone was picked up one time. Because the CDR3's place on the DNA is in doubt, the DNA is left out and the CDR3 is given as listed by TCRdb. V gene TRBV21-1 combines with J gene TRBJ1-4; TRBD1, as called in the table, went unchecked against the DNA. TRBV21-1 constitutes a pseudogene. The CDR3 is 15 residues long, counting both termini. This CDR3 reads CASSNVGQGNEKLFF.

This rearrangement joins TRBV7-2 to TRBJ1-1; a weak D match, TRBD1 (5 bases). Germline-derived CDR1 and CDR2 are SGHTA and FQGNSA. The V end was cut by 5 bases, the J end by 1 base, with 14 bases between. This CDR3 has 15 residues. The CDR3 loop reads CASSLLGLTNTEAFF. CDR3 nucleotides: TGTGCCAGCAGCCTCCTGGGACTGACGAACACTGAAGCTTTCTTT.

The rearrangement joins TRBV19 to TRBJ1-1, with TRBD1 as a possible D gene (5 bases). Trimming pared 7 bases from V and 8 bases from J, leaving 14 bases between. CDR1 is LNHDA, CDR2 SQIVND, per germline (reference sequence). This CDR3 comprises 12 residues. The CDR3 DNA sequence: TGTGCCAGTATCTCGTGGGGGGGAGAAGCTTTCTTT. This encodes CASISWGGEAFF.

This chain connects TRBV6-5 to TRBJ1-1; 9 nucleotides agree with TRBD1. CDR3 size: 14 residues. V trimming: 5 bases; J trimming: 5 bases; junction bases outside the gene matches: 6. CDR1 MNHEY and CDR2 SVGAGI come from the germline V gene. The CDR3 DNA is TGTGCCAGCAGTAGACGGACAGGGGATACTGAAGCTTTCTTT. This translates into CASSRRTGDTEAFF.